One sample yielded the 13 T cell receptor beta chains listed below, sequenced in a study of cytomegalovirus exposure and HLA in healthy donors. PCR amplification relied on 60 Vbeta primers (plus 13 Jbeta primers). Clones were sequenced by immunoSEQ multiplex PCR, and TCRdb holds only the in-frame ones, with some missing. The sample includes about 140,000 clones, roughly 77% of them seen just once. The specimen sequenced was PBMCs. These receptors were obtained from a woman in her 30s in good health and CMV-seronegative.

This rearrangement joins TRBV7-9 to TRBJ2-7; TRBD1 matches at 7 bases. Germline trimming cut 3 bases from V and 4 bases from J; bases unmatched to any gene: 6. CDR1 is SEHNR, CDR2 FQNEAQ, per germline (reference sequence). This CDR3 contains 14 residues. CDR3 protein: CASSLTGTEYEQYF. CDR3 coding DNA: TGTGCCAGCAGCTTGACCGGGACAGAGTACGAGCAGTACTTC.

The V and J genes are TRBV9 and TRBJ2-3, with 9 bases identical to TRBD1. Germline V CDR1 and CDR2: SGDLS, YYNGEE. This CDR3 spans 15 amino acids. The V gene end was trimmed by 3 bases and the J gene end by 4 bases; junction bases not matched to a gene: 6. The CDR3 here is CASSAGQGGADTQYF. CDR3 coding DNA: TGTGCCAGCAGCGCGGGACAGGGAGGGGCAGATACGCAGTATTTT. The variable domain in full, completed from reference TRBV9 and TRBJ2-3, reads DSGVTQTPKHLITATGQRVTLRCSPRSGDLSVYWYQQSLDQGLQFLIQYYNGEERAKGNILERFSAQQFPDLHSELNLSSLELGDSALYFCASSAGQGGADTQYFGPGTRLTVL.

The chain is built from TRBV6-1 and TRBJ2-7; 10 bases are shared with TRBD2. J gave up 4 bases and V 3 bases, and 3 bases lay outside the gene matches. This CDR3 is 14 amino acids long. Germline lookup yields CDR1 MNHNS and CDR2 SASEGT. CDR3 DNA sequence: TGTGCCAGCAGTGATAGCGGGAGGCATTACGAGCAGTACTTC. Amino acids: CASSDSGRHYEQYF.

The chain couples TRBV11-2 to TRBJ1-5; TRBD1 might be the D (5 bases). The CDR3 is 15 residues long. Germline loops: CDR1 SGHAT, CDR2 FQNNGV. V lost 5 bases, J lost 9 bases, and 20 bases lay in between. CDR3 nucleotide sequence: TGTGCCAGCAGCGCCCTGGGCGGGGCCTCTCCGCCCCAGCATTTT. Translating it yields CASSALGGASPPQHF. Full variable domain (remainder filled in from reference TRBV11-2 and TRBJ1-5): EAGVAQSPRYKIIEKRQSVAFWCNPISGHATLYWYQQILGQGPKLLIQFQNNGVVDDSQLPKDRFSAERLKGVDSTLKIQPAKLEDSAVYLCASSALGGASPPQHFGDGTRLSIL.

In its sample, this clone was seen once. The chain combines TRBV5-1 with TRBJ2-5; D remains ambiguous. From germline, CDR1 is SGHRS and CDR2 YFSETQ. V was pared by 3 bases and J by 3 bases, with 9 bases between. The CDR3 length is 13 residues. The CDR3 here is CASSSYEEETQYF. The CDR3 bases are TGCGCCAGCAGCTCCTACGAGGAAGAGACCCAGTACTTC.

The V and J genes are TRBV6-6 and TRBJ2-3; 10 bases align to TRBD2. The CDR3 runs 15 residues. V was pared by 7 bases and J by 5 bases, with 9 bases of the junction left unmatched. CDR1 and CDR2 from the germline V gene are MNHNY and SVGAGI (reference sequence). CDR3 nucleotides: TGTGCCAGCACTTTCAGCGGGGGGGTTCAAGATACGCAGTATTTT. It codes for CASTFSGGVQDTQYF.

The chain has TRBV11-2 and TRBJ2-7; 14 bases align to TRBD2. Germline V gene lookup returns CDR1 SGHAT and CDR2 FQNNGV. CDR3 length: 15 residues. V shed 5 bases and J 6 bases; nucleotides not matched to a gene: 6. CDR3 bases: TGTGCCAGCAGCCAAAGACTAGCGGGAGGGGGCGAGCAGTACTTC. Encoded protein: CASSQRLAGGGEQYF. The full variable domain, completed using reference TRBV11-2 and TRBJ2-7, is EAGVAQSPRYKIIEKRQSVAFWCNPISGHATLYWYQQILGQGPKLLIQFQNNGVVDDSQLPKDRFSAERLKGVDSTLKIQPAKLEDSAVYLCASSQRLAGGGEQYFGPGTRLTVT.

The rearrangement uses TRBV5-1 and TRBJ2-1; 16 nucleotides agree with TRBD2. Trimming at V came to 4 bases and at J to 4 bases, leaving 5 bases not matched to a gene. Germline loops: CDR1 SGHRS, CDR2 YFSETQ. The CDR3 is 17 residues long. The CDR3 reads CASSGGLAGGLYNEQFF. CDR3 sequence (DNA): TGCGCCAGCAGCGGGGGACTAGCGGGGGGGCTATACAATGAGCAGTTCTTC.

The V call is TRBV4-2, the J call TRBJ1-4; the match to TRBD1 covers 7 bases. Germline CDR1 and CDR2: LGHNA and YNFKEQ. The CDR3 runs to 15 residues. The V gene end was trimmed by 1 base and the J gene end by 8 bases; junction bases not matched to a gene: 7. CDR3 DNA sequence: TGTGCCAGCAGCCAAGGGAGGGGGCAACGGGAAAAACTGTTTTTT. Residues: CASSQGRGQREKLFF.

The count of this clone is one. The CDR3 loop reads CASSDQGDQPQHF. The CDR3 nucleotides are TGTGCCAGCAGTGACCAGGGGGATCAGCCCCAGCATTTT. J is TRBJ1-5 and V is TRBV6-1; 7 bases align to TRBD1. The CDR3 totals 13 residues. Trimming at V came to 3 bases and at J to 5 bases, leaving 1 base not matched to a gene. CDR1 and CDR2 from the germline V gene are MNHNS and SASEGT.

The chain joins TRBV7-9 to TRBJ1-1; D call uncertain. Germline-derived CDR1 and CDR2 are SEHNR and FQNEAQ (reference sequence). The CDR3 length is 13 residues. V was clipped by 8 bases and J by 4 bases, with 14 bases between them. CDR3: CASDSGYRTEAFF. The CDR3 DNA reads TGTGCCAGCGATTCGGGGTACCGCACTGAAGCTTTCTTT.

This clone has just a few counts. The chain joins TRBV28 to TRBJ1-4; TRBD1 is a possible D gene (6 bases). Trimming removed 5 bases at V and 5 bases at J, with 12 bases between. CDR3 length equals 14 residues. CDR1 MDHEN and CDR2 SYDVKM come from the germline V gene. This CDR3 is CASSAGTPNEKLFF. The CDR3 coding sequence is TGTGCCAGCAGTGCCGGGACACCAAATGAAAAACTGTTTTTT. The full variable domain, completed using reference TRBV28 and TRBJ1-4, is DVKVTQSSRYLVKRTGEKVFLECVQDMDHENMFWYRQDPGLGLRLIYFSYDVKMKEKGDIPEGYSVSREKKERFSLILESASTNQTSMYLCASSAGTPNEKLFFGSGTQLSVL.

This clone was counted only a few times. The chain employs TRBV28 and TRBJ1-2, with D perhaps matching TRBD1 (6 bases). CDR1 and CDR2 (germline): MDHEN, SYDVKM. The CDR3 has 13 amino acids. With 5 bases removed from V and 6 bases from J, the gap between germline ends came to 13 bases. CDR3 DNA: TGTGCCAGCAGTATGGGACACGGGAATGGCTACACCTTC. It yields the protein CASSMGHGNGYTF.